Listed here are 30 T cell receptor beta chains from one sample, sequenced in a study of T cell repertoires in cytomegalovirus infection. Using its own MiXCR run on the reads, TCRdb lists one record per CDR3 protein. The data show 200,000 to 250,000 distinct CDR3 sequences, with around 6.2% seen just once and roughly 6.5% held by the top ten. Material for sequencing was PBMCs. The receptors were sampled from a human donor in good health (CMV status not recorded). Some clones in this sample may be carry-over from other donors' samples.

This clonotype was seen repeatedly, ten times or more. The V call is TRBV7-3, the J call TRBJ1-1, with 7 nucleotides matching TRBD1. J lost 4 bases, V lost 5 bases, and 13 bases had no gene match. This CDR3 contains 16 residues. Germline values: CDR1 SGHTA, CDR2 FQGTGA. CDR3: CASSPDSTGLGTEAFF. The CDR3 DNA reads as TGTGCCAGCAGCCCCGACTCGACAGGGTTAGGCACTGAAGCTTTCTTT.

The J gene is TRBJ2-3, the V gene TRBV20-1, with D perhaps being TRBD1 or TRBD2 (5 bases each). V lost 5 bases and J lost 1, with 13 bases in between. The CDR3 runs 14 residues. Germline V gene sequence: CDR1 DFQATT, CDR2 SNEGSKA (reference sequence). The CDR3 sequence is CSAAAGTGTDTQYF. The CDR3 DNA reads as TGCAGTGCTGCCGCTGGGACGGGCACAGATACGCAGTATTTT.

This clonotype was detected ten times or more. This chain joins TRBV7-8 and TRBJ1-2; 7 bases agree with TRBD1. There are 16 residues in the CDR3. The J segment lost 3 bases and the V segment lost 4 bases, leaving 11 bases of the junction unmatched. Germline CDR1 reads SGHVS; CDR2 reads FQNEAQ. CDR3 DNA: TGTGCCAGCAGCTCGACCGACAGGGCAGGTCACTATGGCTACACCTTC. It yields the protein CASSSTDRAGHYGYTF. Drawing the rest from reference TRBV7-8 and TRBJ1-2, the complete variable domain is GAGVSQSPRYKVAKRGQDVALRCDPISGHVSLFWYQQALGQGPEFLTYFQNEAQLDKSGLPSDRFFAERPEGSVSTLKIQRTQQEDSAVYLCASSSTDRAGHYGYTFGSGTRLTVV.

This clonotype was recorded a few times. This chain joins TRBV20-1 and TRBJ2-7; the D gene is possibly TRBD2 (7 bases). With 5 bases removed from V and 2 bases from J, the gap between germline ends came to 13 bases. The CDR3 loop spans 13 amino acids. Germline V gene sequence: CDR1 DFQATT, CDR2 SNEGSKA (reference sequence). The CDR3 loop is CSAGRGGTYEQYF. Here the CDR3 DNA reads TGCAGTGCTGGCAGGGGAGGGACCTACGAGCAGTACTTC.

This clonotype appeared many times. V and J are TRBV6-2 or TRBV6-3 and TRBJ2-7, with D maybe TRBD2 (7 bases). Germline V gene data show CDR1 as MNHEY and CDR2 as SVGEGT. CDR3 length equals 16 residues. Trimming left V 2 bases short and J 2 bases short, with 16 bases between. The CDR3 nucleotides read TGTGCCAGCAGTTACGCAACTGCGGGGGCCCCCTACGAGCAGTACTTC. This gives the protein CASSYATAGAPYEQYF.

The table lists this clonotype with many counts. The CDR3, as DNA: TGCAGTGCTAGAGAGGGTCCAGGGGGCGCGAACTATGGCTACACCTTC. Amino acid sequence: CSAREGPGGANYGYTF. The V call is TRBV20-1, the J call TRBJ1-2; 8 nucleotides align to TRBD1. This CDR3 spans 16 amino acids. Germline values: CDR1 DFQATT, CDR2 SNEGSKA (reference sequence). The V segment lost 0 bases and the J segment 2 bases; nucleotides outside the gene matches: 8.

This clonotype showed up many times. The rearrangement joins TRBV20-1 to TRBJ1-4, with TRBD1 as a possible D gene (5 bases). The CDR3 is 12 residues long. Germline loops: CDR1 DFQATT, CDR2 SNEGSKA (reference sequence). The ends were cut back, 6 bases at V and 13 bases at J, with 18 bases in the middle. Written as DNA, the CDR3 is TGCAGTGCCCAGAGGGCGGGGACGGGACTGTTTTTT. Protein: CSAQRAGTGLFF.

This clonotype occurred many times. The rearrangement links TRBV29-1 to TRBJ1-2, with D uncertain. Germline assignment: CDR1 SQVTM and CDR2 ANQGSEA. V lost 0 bases to trimming and J lost 2 bases, with 13 bases between them. CDR3 length: 15 amino acids. CDR3 bases: TGCAGCGTTGAAGATCACCTCTCGGGGAACTATGGCTACACCTTC. It codes for CSVEDHLSGNYGYTF.

This clonotype has a count of ten or more. The V gene is TRBV5-6, the J gene TRBJ2-5; possible D gene TRBD2, 6 bases. The germline V gene has CDR1 SGHDT and CDR2 YYEEEE. V gave up 0 bases and J gave up 5 bases, with 17 bases separating them. This CDR3 is 16 amino acids long. CDR3 loop: CASSLVGGRLSETQYF. DNA of the CDR3: TGTGCCAGCAGCTTGGTGGGGGGAAGGTTGTCGGAGACCCAGTACTTC.

This clonotype was seen many times. The chain is built from TRBV20-1 and TRBJ2-5; TRBD2 aligns across 8 bases. Germline CDR1 DFQATT, CDR2 SNEGSKA (reference sequence). CDR3 length: 12 residues. Trimming removed 5 bases from V and 5 bases from J; junction bases left unmatched: 4. The CDR3 here is CSARIAGETQYF. The DNA of the CDR3 is TGCAGTGCTCGGATAGCGGGGGAGACCCAGTACTTC.

The sample holds a few counts of this clonotype. This chain links TRBV20-1 with TRBJ1-2, with 12 bases matching TRBD1. This CDR3 is 13 amino acids long. In germline, CDR1 is DFQATT, CDR2 SNEGSKA (reference sequence). V shed 6 bases, J shed 8 bases, and the junction held 7 bases outside the gene matches. The CDR3 DNA reads TGCAGTGCACCGGGACAGGGGGCGAGAGGCTACACCTTC. Encoded protein: CSAPGQGARGYTF.

This clonotype was seen ten or more times. The chain joins TRBV2 to TRBJ1-1; no definite D call. There are 13 residues in the CDR3. The germline V gene has CDR1 SNHLY and CDR2 FYNNEI. Trimming removed 2 bases from V and 0 bases from J, with 4 bases in between. CDR3 in amino acids: CASSEFVNTEAFF. The CDR3 bases are TGTGCCAGCAGTGAATTTGTGAACACTGAAGCTTTCTTT.

This clonotype was recorded many times. J is TRBJ2-2 and V is TRBV7-2; TRBD2 agrees at 7 bases. CDR1 and CDR2 from the germline V gene are SGHTA and FQGNSA. The CDR3 has 16 residues. J was trimmed by 1 base and V by 1 base; bases with no gene match: 3. The CDR3: CASSLGPSGNTGELFF. As DNA, the CDR3 is TGTGCCAGCAGCTTAGGGCCTAGCGGGAACACCGGGGAGCTGTTTTTT.

In its sample, this clonotype was seen many times. The rearrangement uses TRBV29-1 and TRBJ2-3; TRBD1 agrees at 7 bases. V lost 0 bases and J lost 2; bases outside the gene matches: 14. Germline values: CDR1 SQVTM, CDR2 ANQGSEA. This CDR3 region has 18 residues. CDR3 residues: CSVEDLGAGTAATDTQYF. As DNA, the CDR3 is TGCAGCGTTGAAGATCTAGGAGCCGGGACAGCCGCCACAGATACGCAGTATTTT.

This clonotype was counted at least ten times. The chain couples TRBV23-1 to TRBJ2-3; D might be TRBD1 (5 bases). TRBV23-1 is assigned to the ORF class and has an uncertain function. The CDR3 spans 18 residues. V was shortened by 3 bases and J by 1 base, with 20 bases between the two germline ends. The CDR3: CASSHSIGVPLRTDTQYF. CDR3 DNA sequence: TGCGCCAGCAGTCATTCCATAGGGGTTCCCCTCCGCACAGATACGCAGTATTTT.

This clonotype was found many times. J is TRBJ1-6 and V is TRBV20-1, with a weak D call TRBD1 (6 bases). Trimming removed 5 bases from V and 4 bases from J, with 12 bases in between. Germline-derived CDR1 and CDR2 are DFQATT and SNEGSKA (reference sequence). The CDR3 totals 14 residues. CDR3 amino acids: CSAEDRGYNSPLHF. In nucleotides, the CDR3 is TGCAGTGCTGAGGACAGAGGATATAATTCACCCCTCCACTTT.

This clonotype came up many times. The gene calls are TRBV6-5 and TRBJ1-2, with 7 bases fitting TRBD1. This CDR3 has 16 amino acids. J lost 3 bases, V lost 5 bases, and 12 bases had no gene match. CDR1 and CDR2 (germline): MNHEY, SVGAGI. CDR3 DNA: TGTGCCAGCAGTCCCGCCTTGACAGGGAGGGACTATGGCTACACCTTC. It is translated as CASSPALTGRDYGYTF.

This clonotype was counted at least ten times. The chain employs TRBV28 and TRBJ1-5; 8 nucleotides agree with TRBD1. The germline gives CDR1 MDHEN, CDR2 SYDVKM. Losses at the gene ends were 4 bases for V and 7 bases for J; bases not matched to a gene: 12. There are 16 residues in the CDR3. This chain's CDR3 is CASSSGQGRGDQPQHF. CDR3 sequence (DNA): TGTGCCAGCAGTTCAGGACAGGGAAGAGGAGACCAGCCCCAGCATTTT.

The table lists this clonotype with many counts. V usage is TRBV6-2 or TRBV6-3 and J usage is TRBJ2-6; D is ambiguous. The V gene lost 6 bases and the J gene lost 0 bases, with 9 bases spanning the gap. This CDR3 has 15 residues. The germline CDR1 and CDR2 sequences are MNHEY and SVGEGT. CDR3 DNA: TGTGCCAGCAGCGACCAGATCTCTGGGGCCAACGTCCTGACTTTC. Its translation: CASSDQISGANVLTF.

This clonotype was seen many times. The V call is TRBV6-5, the J call TRBJ2-7, with a weak D call TRBD1 (6 bases). Germline V lookup: CDR1 MNHEY, CDR2 SVGAGI. The CDR3 is 12 amino acids. Between the trimmed V and J ends, which lost 4 bases and 3 bases, there was a span of 7 bases. The CDR3 loop is CASSFRGYEQYF. DNA of the CDR3: TGTGCCAGCAGTTTCAGGGGCTACGAGCAGTACTTC.

In this sample, this clonotype turned up many times. V and J are TRBV7-2 and TRBJ1-6; D might be TRBD1 (5 bases). V lost 7 bases to trimming and J lost 7 bases, with 17 bases between them. CDR1 and CDR2 (germline): SGHTA, FQGNSA. CDR3 length: 15 amino acids. This CDR3 is CASNARGGNNSPLHF. DNA of the CDR3: TGTGCCAGCAACGCTCGGGGGGGGAACAATTCACCCCTCCACTTT.

In the case of this clonotype: A much larger clone lies a single base off, so this may be a read error. This rearrangement joins TRBV29-1 to TRBJ2-7, with 8 positions matching TRBD1. Germline CDR1 and CDR2: SQVTM and ANQGSEA. This CDR3 contains 13 residues. Here the CDR3 reads CSVGVDRAYERYF. The CDR3 bases are TGCAGCGTTGGGGTGGACAGGGCCTACGAGCGGTACTTC.

The table lists this clonotype with many counts. The chain recombines TRBV28 with TRBJ1-5; the D gene is possibly TRBD1 (6 bases). Germline assignment: CDR1 MDHEN and CDR2 SYDVKM. V was shortened by 6 bases and J by 3 bases, with 21 bases between the two germline ends. The CDR3 loop spans 17 amino acids. The CDR3 nucleotides read TGTGCCAGCAGCCCCAAACTGGCACAGGGCCTCAATCAGCCCCAGCATTTT. Protein sequence: CASSPKLAQGLNQPQHF.

This clonotype was recorded at least ten times. V is TRBV7-2 and J is TRBJ2-7, with D tentatively TRBD2 (6 bases). Trimming pared 2 bases from V and 0 bases from J, leaving 14 bases between. The CDR3 runs 16 residues. The germline V gene encodes CDR1 SGHTA and CDR2 FQGNSA. CDR3 coding DNA: TGTGCCAGCAGCTTATTGGGGACTTCGAGCTCCTACGAGCAGTACTTC. This codes for CASSLLGTSSSYEQYF.

This rearrangement joins TRBV28 to TRBJ2-1; 8 bases line up with TRBD2. Germline CDR1 is MDHEN and CDR2 is SYDVKM. The CDR3 length is 15 residues. V lost 6 bases and J lost 3; bases outside the gene matches: 7. The CDR3 spells CASSPGGADYNEQFF. CDR3 DNA: TGTGCCAGCAGCCCGGGGGGGGCGGACTACAATGAGCAGTTCTTC.

This clonotype has a handful of counts. This sequence joins TRBV2 and TRBJ2-5; the match to TRBD2 covers 7 bases. V lost 10 bases, J lost 2 bases, and 4 bases stayed unmatched. CDR1 and CDR2 from the germline V gene are SNHLY and FYNNEI. The CDR3 is 12 residues long. The CDR3 loop is CANGRQQETQYF. The CDR3 DNA reads TGTGCCAACGGGAGGCAGCAAGAGACCCAGTACTTC. The complete variable domain, with remaining parts taken from reference TRBV2 and TRBJ2-5, reads EPEVTQTPSHQVTQMGQEVILRCVPISNHLYFYWYRQILGQKVEFLVSFYNNEISEKSEIFDDQFSVERPDGSNFTLKIRSTKLEDSAMYFCANGRQQETQYFGPGTRLLVL.

This clonotype was counted many times. The V and J genes are TRBV7-9 and TRBJ2-7, with D perhaps matching TRBD1 (5 bases). The V end was cut by 1 base, the J end by 5 bases, with 12 bases between. In germline, CDR1 is SEHNR, CDR2 FQNEAQ (reference sequence). The CDR3 sequence is 14 residues long. The CDR3 sequence: CASSLDVGQDEQYF. The CDR3, as DNA: TGTGCCAGCAGCTTAGATGTAGGACAAGACGAGCAGTACTTC.

The table lists this clonotype with many counts. CDR3 sequence: CASSPFYGYTF. The CDR3 nucleotides are TGTGCCAGCAGCCCGTTCTATGGCTACACCTTC. The J gene is TRBJ1-2, the V gene TRBV7-2; no definite D call. This CDR3 spans 11 amino acids. Trimming took off 5 bases at V and 4 bases at J, with 5 bases between the two ends. Per germline, CDR1 SGHTA and CDR2 FQGNSA.

A few counts support this clonotype. This could be a read error, since a much larger clone is one nucleotide away. The V and J genes are TRBV18 and TRBJ1-1; D remains unclear. This CDR3 is 15 amino acids long. Germline CDR1 KGHSH, CDR2 LQKENI. Trimming left V 4 bases short and J 1 base short, with 13 bases between. The DNA of the CDR3 is TGTGCCAGCTCACGGAACCCGGAGGGGAACACTGAAGCTTTCTTT. Residues: CASSRNPEGNTEAFF.

This clonotype was observed many times. The genes are TRBV7-2 and TRBJ2-2; 8 nucleotides align to TRBD2. This CDR3 region has 16 residues. Per the germline V gene, CDR1 is SGHTA and CDR2 is FQGNSA. V trimming: 2 bases; J trimming: 0 bases; junction bases outside the gene matches: 2. CDR3 sequence reads: CASSLTSGTNTGELFF. The DNA for the CDR3 is TGTGCCAGCAGCTTAACTAGCGGTACGAACACCGGGGAGCTGTTTTTT.